This is a list of T cell receptor beta chains from one sample in a study of early T cells in non-severe SARS-CoV-2 infection. TCRdb re-derived calls from the 5' RACE reads in MiXCR, one entry per CDR3 protein. The sample lists roughly 60,000 distinct CDR3 sequences, about 12% occurring once. Input material: whole blood. Receptors were obtained from an adult who was a healthcare worker with PCR-confirmed SARS-CoV-2 infection or an uninfected control (not recorded which). Each CDR3 is given with its conserved first and last residue. The D gene is left open where the match is weak. Size is omitted from some rows. Given values are once, few, many or a class for expanded clones.

size,D,V,J,DNA,CDR3
.,TRBD1,TRBV5-6,TRBJ1-5,TGTGCCAGCAGCCCGGGACAGGGGGCCGATCAGCCCCAGCATTTT,CASSPGQGADQPQHF
once,.,TRBV7-2,TRBJ2-1,TGTGCCAGCAGCCCCCAGACTGAGAGGAATGAGCAGTTCTTC,CASSPQTERNEQFF
many,TRBD1,TRBV29-1,TRBJ1-2,TGCAGCGTTCCGGGACAGGGGGGTTATGGCTACACCTTC,CSVPGQGGYGYTF
few,.,TRBV11-2,TRBJ2-3,TGTGCCAGCAGCCGACTCCAGGGGTCATTCACAGATACGCAGTATTTT,CASSRLQGSFTDTQYF
.,.,TRBV29-1,TRBJ2-1,TGCAGCGTCAATGTACAGGGCACCTACAATGAGCAGTTCTTC,CSVNVQGTYNEQFF
.,.,TRBV7-9,TRBJ1-6,TGTGCCAGCAGCCCCGGGGCATCGTCCTATAATTCACCCCTCCACTTT,CASSPGASSYNSPLHF
few,.,TRBV14,TRBJ2-1,TGTGCCAGCAGCCCCCTCGGACGAACCTCCTACAATGAGCAGTTCTTC,CASSPLGRTSYNEQFF
many,TRBD2,TRBV27,TRBJ2-7,TGTGCCAGCCGGGAGGGGAGGGGGGCCTACGAGCAGTACTTC,CASREGRGAYEQYF
.,.,TRBV6-5,TRBJ2-7,TGTGCCAGCAGTTACGGCCCGGGACGGGACTCCTACGAGCAGTACTTC,CASSYGPGRDSYEQYF
many,.,TRBV7-9,TRBJ2-7,TGTGCCAGCAGCCAACAGGGCTACGAGCAGTACTTC,CASSQQGYEQYF
few,.,TRBV15,TRBJ2-1,TGTGCCACCAGCAGAGGGGGCCTGGACAATGAGCAGTTCTTC,CATSRGGLDNEQFF
once,.,TRBV11-2,TRBJ2-5,TGTGCCAGCAGCCTCGGACAGCCCCAAGAGACCCAGTACTTC,CASSLGQPQETQYF
.,.,TRBV12-3/TRBV12-4,TRBJ1-1,TGTGCCAGCAGTTTAACCCCCCCCTACACTGAAGCTTTCTTT,CASSLTPPYTEAFF
few,TRBD2,TRBV4-3,TRBJ2-3,TGCGCCAGCAGCCAAGATGGGGGCGGGGGGTACACAGATACGCAGTATTTT,CASSQDGGGGYTDTQYF
.,.,TRBV9,TRBJ2-3,TGTGCCAGCAGTCAAAGCACAGATACGCAGTATTTT,CASSQSTDTQYF
many,TRBD1,TRBV19,TRBJ2-1,TGTGCCAGTACCTCATACGGGACAGGGGAAAACAATGAGCAGTTCTTC,CASTSYGTGENNEQFF
.,TRBD1,TRBV6-1,TRBJ2-5,TGTGCGGGGCGACAGGGCGAGACCCAGTACTTC,CAGRQGETQYF
.,TRBD1,TRBV6-1,TRBJ2-2,TGTGCCAGCAGTCACAGGGCAGGGGGCGCCACCGGGGAGCTGTTTTTT,CASSHRAGGATGELFF
.,TRBD1,TRBV9,TRBJ1-6,TGTGCCAGCAGCGTAGGGTGGGATCCGGGACAGTCGAATTCACCCCTCCACTTT,CASSVGWDPGQSNSPLHF
.,TRBD2,TRBV12-3/TRBV12-4,TRBJ2-3,TGTGCCAGCAGTCGAAGACTAGCGGGGAGCACAGATACGCAGTATTTT,CASSRRLAGSTDTQYF
few,.,TRBV20-1,TRBJ2-7,TGCAGTGCTAGAGATCGGCCCCGACGGGACGAGCAGTACTTC,CSARDRPRRDEQYF
few,.,TRBV19,TRBJ2-3,TGTGCCAGTAGCCCCCAGGGGGGAGCAGATACGCAGTATTTT,CASSPQGGADTQYF
.,.,TRBV6-2/TRBV6-3,TRBJ2-4,TGTGCCAGCAGTTTCCCGGCAAACATTCAGTACTTC,CASSFPANIQYF
.,.,TRBV12-3/TRBV12-4,TRBJ2-2,TGTGCCAGCAGCTGGAGCACGGGTGAGACCGGGGAGCTGTTTTTT,CASSWSTGETGELFF